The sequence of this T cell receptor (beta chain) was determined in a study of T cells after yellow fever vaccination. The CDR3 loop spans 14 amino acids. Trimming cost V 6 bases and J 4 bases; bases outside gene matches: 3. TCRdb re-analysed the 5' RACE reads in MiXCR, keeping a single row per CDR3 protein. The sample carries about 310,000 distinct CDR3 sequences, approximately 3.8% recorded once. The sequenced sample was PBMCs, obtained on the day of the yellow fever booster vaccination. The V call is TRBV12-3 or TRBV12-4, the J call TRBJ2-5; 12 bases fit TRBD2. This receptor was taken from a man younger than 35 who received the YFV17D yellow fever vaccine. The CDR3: CASRSGLAGETQYF. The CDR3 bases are TGTGCCAGCAGGTCGGGACTAGCGGGAGAGACCCAGTACTTC.